Sequencing of this TCR beta chain was carried out in a study of cytomegalovirus exposure and HLA in healthy donors. Method: immunoSEQ multiplex PCR; TCRdb's copy keeps in-frame clones and lacks some. The sample records 200,000 to 300,000 clones, about 90% being singletons. Trimming stripped 3 bases from V and 3 bases from J, with 11 bases between. The CDR3 is 14 amino acids. Germline CDR1 SGHRS, CDR2 YFSETQ. The TCR was taken from a woman aged 25 to 45 in good health and CMV-seropositive. The chain is built from TRBV5-1 and TRBJ2-3; maybe TRBD1 (5 bases). The sequenced material came from PBMCs. For the CDR3, the DNA is TGCGCCAGCAGCTCCGCAGGGCCTACAGATACGCAGTATTTT. As protein: CASSSAGPTDTQYF.